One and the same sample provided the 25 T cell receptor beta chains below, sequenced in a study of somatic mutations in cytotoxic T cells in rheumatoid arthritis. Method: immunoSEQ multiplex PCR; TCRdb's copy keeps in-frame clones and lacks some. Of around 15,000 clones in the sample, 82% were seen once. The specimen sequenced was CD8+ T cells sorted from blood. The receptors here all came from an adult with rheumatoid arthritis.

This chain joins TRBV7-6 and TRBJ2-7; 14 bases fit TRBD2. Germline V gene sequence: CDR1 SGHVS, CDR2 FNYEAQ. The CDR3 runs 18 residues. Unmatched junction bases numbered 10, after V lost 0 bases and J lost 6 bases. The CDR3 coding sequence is TGTGCCAGCAGCTTAGCGCTAGGGACTAGCGGGAGCTTAAGCGAGCAGTACTTC. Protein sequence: CASSLALGTSGSLSEQYF.

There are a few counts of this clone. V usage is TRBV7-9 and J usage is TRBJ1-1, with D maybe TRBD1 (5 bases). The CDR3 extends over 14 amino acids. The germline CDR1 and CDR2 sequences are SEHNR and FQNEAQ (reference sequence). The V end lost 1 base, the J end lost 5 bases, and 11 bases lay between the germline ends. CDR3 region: CASSLGGVKTEAFF. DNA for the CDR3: TGTGCCAGCAGCTTAGGAGGGGTTAAAACTGAAGCTTTCTTT.

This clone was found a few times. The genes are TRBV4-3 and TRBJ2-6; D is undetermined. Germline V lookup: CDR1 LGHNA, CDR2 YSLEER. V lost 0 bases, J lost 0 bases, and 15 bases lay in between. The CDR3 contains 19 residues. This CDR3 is CASSQEGSPGLSGANVLTF. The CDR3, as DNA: TGCGCCAGCAGCCAAGAGGGCAGCCCAGGCCTCTCTGGGGCCAACGTCCTGACTTTC.

CDR3 region: CASSLLGNTEAFF. DNA of the CDR3: TGTGCCAGCAGCTTACTAGGGAACACTGAAGCTTTCTTT. V is TRBV7-3 and J is TRBJ1-1; no firm D call. V was shortened by 2 bases and J by 1 base, with 5 bases between the two germline ends. The CDR3 spans 13 residues. Germline V gene data show CDR1 as SGHTA and CDR2 as FQGTGA. The whole variable domain, filled in from reference TRBV7-3 and TRBJ1-1, reads GAGVSQTPSNKVTEKGKYVELRCDPISGHTALYWYRQSLGQGPEFLIYFQGTGAADDSGLPNDRFFAVRPEGSVSTLKIQRTERGDSAVYLCASSLLGNTEAFFGQGTRLTVV.

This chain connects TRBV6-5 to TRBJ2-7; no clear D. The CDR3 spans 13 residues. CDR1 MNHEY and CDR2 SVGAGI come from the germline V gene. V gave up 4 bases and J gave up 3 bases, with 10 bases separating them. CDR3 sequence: CASSLNGVYEQYF. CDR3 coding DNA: TGTGCCAGCAGTTTAAATGGGGTCTACGAGCAGTACTTC.

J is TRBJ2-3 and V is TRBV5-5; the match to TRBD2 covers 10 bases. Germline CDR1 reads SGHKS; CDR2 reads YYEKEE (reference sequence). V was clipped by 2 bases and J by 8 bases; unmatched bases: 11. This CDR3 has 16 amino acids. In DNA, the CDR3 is TGTGCCAGCAGCTTCGGGCTAGCGGGAGCTTTCGTTACGCAGTATTTT. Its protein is CASSFGLAGAFVTQYF. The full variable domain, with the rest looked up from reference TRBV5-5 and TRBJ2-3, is DAGVTQSPTHLIKTRGQQVTLRCSPISGHKSVSWYQQVLGQGPQFIFQYYEKEERGRGNFPDRFSARQFPNYSSELNVNALLLGDSALYLCASSFGLAGAFVTQYFGPGTRLTVL.

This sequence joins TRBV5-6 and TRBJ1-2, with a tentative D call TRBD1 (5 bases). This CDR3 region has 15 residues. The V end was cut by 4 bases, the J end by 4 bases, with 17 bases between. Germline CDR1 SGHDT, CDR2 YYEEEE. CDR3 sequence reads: CASSPVRGSVYGYTF. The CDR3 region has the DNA TGTGCCAGCAGCCCGGTACGGGGGTCCGTCTATGGCTACACCTTC.

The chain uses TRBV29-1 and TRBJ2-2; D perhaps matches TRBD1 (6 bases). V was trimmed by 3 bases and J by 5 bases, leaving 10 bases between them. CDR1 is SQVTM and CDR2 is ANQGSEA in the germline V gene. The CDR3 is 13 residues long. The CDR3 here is CSVDRGETGELFF. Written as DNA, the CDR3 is TGCAGCGTTGACAGGGGTGAAACCGGGGAGCTGTTTTTT.

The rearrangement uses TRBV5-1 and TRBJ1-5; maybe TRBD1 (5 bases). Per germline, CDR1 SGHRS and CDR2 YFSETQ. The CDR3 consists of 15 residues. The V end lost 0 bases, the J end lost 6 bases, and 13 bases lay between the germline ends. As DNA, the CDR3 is TGCGCCAGCAGCTTGGTACAGGATGATGGTCAGCCCCAGCATTTT. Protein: CASSLVQDDGQPQHF.

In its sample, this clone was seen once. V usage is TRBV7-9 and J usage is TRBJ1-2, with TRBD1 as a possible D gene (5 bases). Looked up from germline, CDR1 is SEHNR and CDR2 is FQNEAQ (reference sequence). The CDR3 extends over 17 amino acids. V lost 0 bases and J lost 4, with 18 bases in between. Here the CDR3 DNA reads TGTGCCAGCAGCTTAGCGGGCAGGGCTACCGCCTTCTATGGCTACACCTTC. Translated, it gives CASSLAGRATAFYGYTF.

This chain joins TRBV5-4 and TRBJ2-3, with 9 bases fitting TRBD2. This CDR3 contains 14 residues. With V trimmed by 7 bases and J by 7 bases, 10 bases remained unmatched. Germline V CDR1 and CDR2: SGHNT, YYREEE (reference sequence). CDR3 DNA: TGTGCCAGCTCAGGGGCGGGAGGGCCAAATACGCAGTATTTT. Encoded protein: CASSGAGGPNTQYF. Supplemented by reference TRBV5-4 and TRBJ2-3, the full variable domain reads ETGVTQSPTHLIKTRGQQVTLRCSSQSGHNTVSWYQQALGQGPQFIFQYYREEENGRGNFPPRFSGLQFPNYSSELNVNALELDDSALYLCASSGAGGPNTQYFGPGTRLTVL.

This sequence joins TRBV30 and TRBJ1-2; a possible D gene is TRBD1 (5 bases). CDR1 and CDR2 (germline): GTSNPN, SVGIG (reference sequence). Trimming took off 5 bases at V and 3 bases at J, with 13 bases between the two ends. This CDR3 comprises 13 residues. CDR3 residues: CAWGRDWDYGYTF. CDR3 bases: TGTGCCTGGGGGAGGGACTGGGACTATGGCTACACCTTC.

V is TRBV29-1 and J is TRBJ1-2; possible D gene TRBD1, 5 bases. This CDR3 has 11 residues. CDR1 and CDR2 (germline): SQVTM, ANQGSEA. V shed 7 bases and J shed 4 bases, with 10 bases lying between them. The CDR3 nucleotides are TGCAGCGCCGTTGACAGCTATGGCTACACCTTC. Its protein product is CSAVDSYGYTF.

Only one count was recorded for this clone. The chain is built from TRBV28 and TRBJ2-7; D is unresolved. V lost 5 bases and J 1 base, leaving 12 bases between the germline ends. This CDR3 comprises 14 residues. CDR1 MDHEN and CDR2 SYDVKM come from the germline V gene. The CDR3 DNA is TGTGCCAGCAGTATCTTCAGTGAATCCTACGAGCAGTACTTC. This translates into CASSIFSESYEQYF.

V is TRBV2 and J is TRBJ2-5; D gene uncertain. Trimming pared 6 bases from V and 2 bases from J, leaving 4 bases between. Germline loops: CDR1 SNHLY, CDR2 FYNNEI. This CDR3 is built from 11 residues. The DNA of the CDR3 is TGTGCCAGCAGCCAGCAAGAGACCCAGTACTTC. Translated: CASSQQETQYF.

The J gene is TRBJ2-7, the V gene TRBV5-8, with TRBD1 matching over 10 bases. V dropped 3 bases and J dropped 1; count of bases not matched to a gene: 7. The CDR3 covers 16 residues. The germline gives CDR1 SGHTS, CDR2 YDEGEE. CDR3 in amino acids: CASSSGQGVLSYEQYF. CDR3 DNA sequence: TGTGCCAGCAGCTCCGGACAGGGGGTATTATCCTACGAGCAGTACTTC.

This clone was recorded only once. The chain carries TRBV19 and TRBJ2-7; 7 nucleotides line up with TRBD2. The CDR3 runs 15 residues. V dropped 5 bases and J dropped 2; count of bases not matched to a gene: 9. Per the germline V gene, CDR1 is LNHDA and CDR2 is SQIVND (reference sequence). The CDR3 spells CASSPGGSGTYEQYF. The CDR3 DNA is TGTGCCAGTAGTCCTGGCGGGAGTGGCACCTACGAGCAGTACTTC.

CDR3 bases: TGTGCCAGCAGCGTAGGGGGTTTTCCCGGGGAGCTGTTTTTT. As protein: CASSVGGFPGELFF. J is TRBJ2-2 and V is TRBV9; D gene unclear. Germline V gives CDR1 SGDLS, CDR2 YYNGEE. The CDR3 contains 14 residues. V was pared by 0 bases and J by 6 bases, with 9 bases between.

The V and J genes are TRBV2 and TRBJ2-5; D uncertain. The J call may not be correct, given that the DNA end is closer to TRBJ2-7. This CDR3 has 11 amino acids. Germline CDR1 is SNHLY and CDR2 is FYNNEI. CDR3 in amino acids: CASSAAYEQYF. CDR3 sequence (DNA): TGTGCCAGCAGCGCCGCCTACGAGCAGTACTTC.

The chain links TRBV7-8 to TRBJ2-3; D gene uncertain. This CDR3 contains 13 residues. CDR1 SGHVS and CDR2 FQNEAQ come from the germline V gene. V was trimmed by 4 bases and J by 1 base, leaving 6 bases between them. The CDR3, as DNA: TGTGCCAGCAGCTCCGCCGGCACAGATACGCAGTATTTT. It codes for CASSSAGTDTQYF.

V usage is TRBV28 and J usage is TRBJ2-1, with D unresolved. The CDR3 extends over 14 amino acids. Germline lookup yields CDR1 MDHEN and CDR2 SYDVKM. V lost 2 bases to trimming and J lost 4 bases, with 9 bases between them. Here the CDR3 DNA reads TGTGCCAGCAGTTTAAGTTGGCCTTACAATGAGCAGTTCTTC. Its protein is CASSLSWPYNEQFF. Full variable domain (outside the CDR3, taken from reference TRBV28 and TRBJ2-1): DVKVTQSSRYLVKRTGEKVFLECVQDMDHENMFWYRQDPGLGLRLIYFSYDVKMKEKGDIPEGYSVSREKKERFSLILESASTNQTSMYLCASSLSWPYNEQFFGPGTRLTVL.

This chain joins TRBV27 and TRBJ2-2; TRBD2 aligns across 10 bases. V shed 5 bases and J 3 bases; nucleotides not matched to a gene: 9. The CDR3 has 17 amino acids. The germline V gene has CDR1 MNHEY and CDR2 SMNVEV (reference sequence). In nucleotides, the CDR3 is TGTGCCAGCAGTCGGGCTAGCGGGAGAGCCGACACCGGGGAGCTGTTTTTT. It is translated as CASSRASGRADTGELFF.

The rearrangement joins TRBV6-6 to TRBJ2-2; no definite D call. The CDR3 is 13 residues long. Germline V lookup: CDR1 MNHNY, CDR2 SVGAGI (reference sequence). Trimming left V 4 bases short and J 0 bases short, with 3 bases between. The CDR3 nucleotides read TGTGCCAGCAGTTTCGCGAACACCGGGGAGCTGTTTTTT. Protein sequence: CASSFANTGELFF.

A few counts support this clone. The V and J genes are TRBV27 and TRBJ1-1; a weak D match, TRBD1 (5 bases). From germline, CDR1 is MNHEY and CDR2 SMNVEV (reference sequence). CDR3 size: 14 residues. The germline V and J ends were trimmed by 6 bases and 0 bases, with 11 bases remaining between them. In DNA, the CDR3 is TGTGCCAGCAGGACCGGGACGGTGAACACTGAAGCTTTCTTT. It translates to CASRTGTVNTEAFF.

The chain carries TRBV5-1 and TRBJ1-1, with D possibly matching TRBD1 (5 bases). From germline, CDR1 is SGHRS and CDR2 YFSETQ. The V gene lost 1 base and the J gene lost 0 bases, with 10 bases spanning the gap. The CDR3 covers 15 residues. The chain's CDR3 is CASSLSWGVNTEAFF. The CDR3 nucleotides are TGCGCCAGCAGCTTGTCCTGGGGGGTGAACACTGAAGCTTTCTTT.